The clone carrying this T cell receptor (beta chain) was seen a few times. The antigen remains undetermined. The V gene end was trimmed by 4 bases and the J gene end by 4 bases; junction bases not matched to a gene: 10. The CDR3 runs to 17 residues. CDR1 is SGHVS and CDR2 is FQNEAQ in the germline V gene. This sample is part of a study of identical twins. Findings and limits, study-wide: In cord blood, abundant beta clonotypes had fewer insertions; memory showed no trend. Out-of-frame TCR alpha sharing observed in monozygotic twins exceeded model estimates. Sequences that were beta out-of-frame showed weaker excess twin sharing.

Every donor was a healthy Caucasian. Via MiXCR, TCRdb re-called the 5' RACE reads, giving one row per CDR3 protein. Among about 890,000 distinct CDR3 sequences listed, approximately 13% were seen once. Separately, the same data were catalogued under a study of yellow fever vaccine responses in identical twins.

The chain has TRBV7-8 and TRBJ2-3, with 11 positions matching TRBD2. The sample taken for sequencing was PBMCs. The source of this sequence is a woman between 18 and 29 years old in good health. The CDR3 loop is CASSSLAGEPRADTQYF. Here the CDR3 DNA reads TGTGCCAGCAGCTCACTAGCGGGGGAACCCAGGGCAGATACGCAGTATTTT. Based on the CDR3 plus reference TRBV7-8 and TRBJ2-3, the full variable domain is GAGVSQSPRYKVAKRGQDVALRCDPISGHVSLFWYQQALGQGPEFLTYFQNEAQLDKSGLPSDRFFAERPEGSVSTLKIQRTQQEDSAVYLCASSSLAGEPRADTQYFGPGTRLTVL.